This T cell receptor beta chain was sequenced in a study of blood T cell repertoires in COVID-19. Study background: Acute and convalescent COVID-19 specimens originated in the United States, Italy and Spain. T cells, B-cell-depleted T cells, or PBMCs supplied cDNA or gDNA.

Original data processing: Amplifying reference gene primers gave estimates of nucleated cell counts. Profiling relied on immunoSEQ multiplex PCR, and the TCRdb table lists in-frame clones only, not all of them. Clone size and V and J calls were adopted from that table, with D and trimming inferred from the DNA. The table records approximately 110,000 clones, approximately 84% of them present only once. Looked up from germline, CDR1 is SGHRS and CDR2 is YFSETQ. The CDR3 contains 14 residues. The V gene end was trimmed by 0 bases and the J gene end by 9 bases; junction bases not matched to a gene: 4. V is TRBV5-1 and J is TRBJ2-1, with 9 bases matching TRBD2. The sequence was collected from a human donor in a cohort sampled during active COVID-19. Sequenced: peripheral blood. The CDR3 spells CASSLGSGSGEQFF. CDR3 DNA: TGCGCCAGCAGCTTGGGTAGCGGGAGCGGTGAGCAGTTCTTC.